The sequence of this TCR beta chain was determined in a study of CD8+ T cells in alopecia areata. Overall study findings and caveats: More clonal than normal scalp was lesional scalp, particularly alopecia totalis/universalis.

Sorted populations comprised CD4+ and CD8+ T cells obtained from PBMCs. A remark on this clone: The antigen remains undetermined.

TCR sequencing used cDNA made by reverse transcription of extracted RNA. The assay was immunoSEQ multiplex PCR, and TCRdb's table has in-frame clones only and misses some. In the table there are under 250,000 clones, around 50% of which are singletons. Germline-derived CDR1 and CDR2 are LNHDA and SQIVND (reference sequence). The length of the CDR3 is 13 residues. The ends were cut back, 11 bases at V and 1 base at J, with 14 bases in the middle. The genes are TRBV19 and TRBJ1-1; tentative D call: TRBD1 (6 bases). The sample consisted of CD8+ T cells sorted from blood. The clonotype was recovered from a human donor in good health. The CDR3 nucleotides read TGTGCCGGTAAAGGACAGCAGAACACTGAAGCTTTCTTT. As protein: CAGKGQQNTEAFF.